This T cell receptor beta chain is drawn from a study of cytomegalovirus exposure and HLA in healthy donors. Overall study results and limits: Subsequent analysis revealed that first-cohort TCR clusters tended to co-occur in the 110 or so validation repertoires. Among TCR sequences, most were rare, though some public TCRs appeared in many donors.

This clone was seen only a few times. What it binds is unknown. The donors were members of the validation cohort, which comprised 90 to 150 subjects and was separate from the first cohort of roughly 700 subjects. Clones were read by immunoSEQ multiplex PCR, and TCRdb kept only the in-frame ones, dropping some. Here the sample spans 100,000 to 150,000 clones, roughly 83% being singletons. This CDR3 has 13 amino acids. CDR1 is LNHDA and CDR2 is SQIVND in the germline V gene (reference sequence). V trimming: 6 bases; J trimming: 4 bases; junction bases outside the gene matches: 4. Sequencing used PBMCs. This chain links TRBV19 with TRBJ2-7, with TRBD1 matching over 9 bases. The TCR originated in a man aged 18-30 years in good health and CMV-seronegative. As DNA, the CDR3 is TGTGCCAGTAGCTGGACAGGGGAGTACGAGCAGTACTTC. Protein sequence: CASSWTGEYEQYF.